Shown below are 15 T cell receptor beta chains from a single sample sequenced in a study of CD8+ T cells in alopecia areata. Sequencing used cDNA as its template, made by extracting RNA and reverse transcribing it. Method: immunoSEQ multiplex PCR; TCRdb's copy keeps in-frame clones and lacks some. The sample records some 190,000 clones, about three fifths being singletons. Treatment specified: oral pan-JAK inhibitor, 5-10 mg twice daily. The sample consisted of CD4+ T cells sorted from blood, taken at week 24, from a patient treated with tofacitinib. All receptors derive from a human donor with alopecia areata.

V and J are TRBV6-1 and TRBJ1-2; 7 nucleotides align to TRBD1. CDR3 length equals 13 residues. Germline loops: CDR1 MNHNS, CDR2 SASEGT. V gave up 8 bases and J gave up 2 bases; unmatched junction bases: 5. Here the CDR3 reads CASEPGQNYGYTF. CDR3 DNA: TGTGCCAGCGAACCGGGACAGAACTATGGCTACACCTTC.

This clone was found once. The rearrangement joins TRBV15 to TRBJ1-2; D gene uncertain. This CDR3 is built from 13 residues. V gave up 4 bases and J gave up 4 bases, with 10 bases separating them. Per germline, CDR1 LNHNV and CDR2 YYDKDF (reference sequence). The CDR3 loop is CATSKDLVYGYTF. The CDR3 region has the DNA TGTGCCACCAGCAAGGACCTGGTCTATGGCTACACCTTC.

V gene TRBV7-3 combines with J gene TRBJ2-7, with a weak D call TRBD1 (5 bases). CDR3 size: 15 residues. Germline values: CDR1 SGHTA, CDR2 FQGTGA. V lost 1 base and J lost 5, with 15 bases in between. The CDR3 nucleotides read TGTGCCAGCAGCTTAAGTGCGACAGCAGGCGACGAGCAGTACTTC. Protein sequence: CASSLSATAGDEQYF.

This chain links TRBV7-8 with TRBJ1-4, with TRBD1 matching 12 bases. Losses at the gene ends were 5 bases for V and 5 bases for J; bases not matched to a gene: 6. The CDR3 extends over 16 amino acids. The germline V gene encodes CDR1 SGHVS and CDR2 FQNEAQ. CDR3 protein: CASSTGTGGVNEKLFF. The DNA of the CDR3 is TGTGCCAGCAGCACCGGGACAGGGGGCGTCAATGAAAAACTGTTTTTT.

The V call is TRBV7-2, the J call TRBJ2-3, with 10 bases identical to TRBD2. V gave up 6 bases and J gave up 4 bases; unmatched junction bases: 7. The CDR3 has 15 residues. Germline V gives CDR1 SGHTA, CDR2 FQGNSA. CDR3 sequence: CASSPEGLASDTQYF. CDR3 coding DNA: TGTGCCAGCAGTCCCGAGGGACTAGCGTCAGATACGCAGTATTTT.

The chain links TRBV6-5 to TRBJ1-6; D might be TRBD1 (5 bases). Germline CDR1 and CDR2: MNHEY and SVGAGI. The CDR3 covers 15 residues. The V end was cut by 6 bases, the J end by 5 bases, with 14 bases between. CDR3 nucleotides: TGTGCCAGCAGGGCCCAGGGACGGGATAATTCACCCCTCCACTTT. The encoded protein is CASRAQGRDNSPLHF.

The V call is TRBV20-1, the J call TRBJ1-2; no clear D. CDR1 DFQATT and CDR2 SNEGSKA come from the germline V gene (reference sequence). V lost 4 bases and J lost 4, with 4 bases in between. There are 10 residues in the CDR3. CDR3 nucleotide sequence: TGCAGTGCTAACAGCTATGGCTACACCTTC. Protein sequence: CSANSYGYTF.

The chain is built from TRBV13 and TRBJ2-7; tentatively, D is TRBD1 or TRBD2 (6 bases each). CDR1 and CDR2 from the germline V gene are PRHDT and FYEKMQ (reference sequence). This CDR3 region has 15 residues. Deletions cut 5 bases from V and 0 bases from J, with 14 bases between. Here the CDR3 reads CASSGGQGISYEQYF. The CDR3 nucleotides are TGTGCCAGCAGCGGGGGGCAGGGAATCTCCTACGAGCAGTACTTC.

The CDR3 coding sequence is TGCGCCAGCAGCTTGGAGGCTAGCTTGCCCGAGCAGTACTTC. Protein: CASSLEASLPEQYF. V gene TRBV5-1 combines with J gene TRBJ2-7, with D perhaps TRBD2 (5 bases). The CDR3 has 14 amino acids. V dropped 0 bases and J dropped 6 bases, with 13 bases sitting between them. Per the germline V gene, CDR1 is SGHRS and CDR2 is YFSETQ.

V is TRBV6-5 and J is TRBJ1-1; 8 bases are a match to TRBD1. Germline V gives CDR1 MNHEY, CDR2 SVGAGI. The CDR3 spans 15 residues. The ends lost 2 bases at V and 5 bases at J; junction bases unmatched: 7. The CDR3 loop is CASSYQGQGGTEAFF. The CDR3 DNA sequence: TGTGCCAGCAGTTACCAAGGACAGGGAGGAACTGAAGCTTTCTTT.

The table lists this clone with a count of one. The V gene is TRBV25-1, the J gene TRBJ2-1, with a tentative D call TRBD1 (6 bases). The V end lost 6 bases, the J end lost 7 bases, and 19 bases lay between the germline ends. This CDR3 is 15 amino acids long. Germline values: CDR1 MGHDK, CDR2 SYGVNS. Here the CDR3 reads CASRGLQGLWNEQFF. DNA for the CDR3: TGTGCCAGCAGGGGTCTTCAGGGGCTTTGGAATGAGCAGTTCTTC.

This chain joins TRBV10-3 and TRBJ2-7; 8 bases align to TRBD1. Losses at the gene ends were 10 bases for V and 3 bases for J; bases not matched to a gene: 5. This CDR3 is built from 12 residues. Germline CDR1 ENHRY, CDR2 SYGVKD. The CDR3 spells CATLDRGYEQYF. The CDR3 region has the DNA TGTGCCACCCTTGACAGGGGCTACGAGCAGTACTTC.

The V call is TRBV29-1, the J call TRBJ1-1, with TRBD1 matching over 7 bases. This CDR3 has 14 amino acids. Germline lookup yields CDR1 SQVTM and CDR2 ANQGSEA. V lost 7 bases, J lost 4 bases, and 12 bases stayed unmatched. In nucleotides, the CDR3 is TGCAGCGCCCGTGACAGGGAGGGTGGCACTGAAGCTTTCTTT. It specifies CSARDREGGTEAFF.

Here the CDR3 reads CSVVGAVTEQYF. The CDR3 DNA is TGCAGCGTTGTTGGCGCCGTGACAGAGCAGTACTTC. This chain joins TRBV29-1 and TRBJ2-7; D remains unclear. The CDR3 runs 12 residues. V lost 4 bases and J 7 bases, leaving 14 bases between the germline ends. CDR1 and CDR2 from the germline V gene are SQVTM and ANQGSEA.

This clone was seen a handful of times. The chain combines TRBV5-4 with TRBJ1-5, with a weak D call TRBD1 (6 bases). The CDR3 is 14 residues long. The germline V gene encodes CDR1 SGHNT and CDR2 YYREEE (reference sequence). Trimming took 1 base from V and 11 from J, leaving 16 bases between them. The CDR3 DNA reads TGTGCCAGCAGCTTGATGGAGGGGGAATCGGCCCAGCATTTT. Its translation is CASSLMEGESAQHF.